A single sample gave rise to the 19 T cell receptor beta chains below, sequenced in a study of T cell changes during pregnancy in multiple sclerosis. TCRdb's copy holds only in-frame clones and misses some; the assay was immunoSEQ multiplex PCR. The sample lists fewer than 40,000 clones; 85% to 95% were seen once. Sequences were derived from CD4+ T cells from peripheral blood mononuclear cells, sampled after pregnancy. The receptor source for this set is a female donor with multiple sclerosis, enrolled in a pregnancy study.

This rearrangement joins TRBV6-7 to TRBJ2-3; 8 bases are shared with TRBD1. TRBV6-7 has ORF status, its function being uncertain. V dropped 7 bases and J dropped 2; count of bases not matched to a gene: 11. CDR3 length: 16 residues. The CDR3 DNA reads TGTGCCAGCAAAGTCCCAGGGGGCTCCCACACAGATACGCAGTATTTT. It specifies CASKVPGGSHTDTQYF.

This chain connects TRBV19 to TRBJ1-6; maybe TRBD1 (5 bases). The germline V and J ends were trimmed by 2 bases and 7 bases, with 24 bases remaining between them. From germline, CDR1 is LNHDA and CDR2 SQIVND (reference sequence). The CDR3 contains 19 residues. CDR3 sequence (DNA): TGTGCCAGTAGTATACGGGGGACCGCCAGGGCCAGAGGCAATTCACCCCTCCACTTT. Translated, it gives CASSIRGTARARGNSPLHF.

Here the CDR3 DNA reads TGTGCCAGCAGTGAAGCGTGGGGGGGCAGTGCAAATTCACCCCTCCACTTT. Its translation: CASSEAWGGSANSPLHF. This chain joins TRBV6-1 and TRBJ1-6; D is possibly TRBD1 (6 bases). The CDR3 contains 17 residues. Germline V gives CDR1 MNHNS, CDR2 SASEGT. Trimming removed 0 bases at V and 7 bases at J, with 16 bases between.

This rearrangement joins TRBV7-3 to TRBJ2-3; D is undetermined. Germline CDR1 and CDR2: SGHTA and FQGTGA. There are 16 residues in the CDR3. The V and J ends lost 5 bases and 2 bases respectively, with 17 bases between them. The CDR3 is CASSPTLIGTTDTQYF. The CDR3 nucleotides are TGTGCCAGCAGCCCGACTCTCATCGGCACCACAGATACGCAGTATTTT.

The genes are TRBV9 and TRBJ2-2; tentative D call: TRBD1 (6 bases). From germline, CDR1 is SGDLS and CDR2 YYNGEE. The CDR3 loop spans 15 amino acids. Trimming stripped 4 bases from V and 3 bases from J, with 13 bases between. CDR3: CASSITGWDTGELFF. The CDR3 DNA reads TGTGCCAGCAGCATAACAGGGTGGGACACCGGGGAGCTGTTTTTT.

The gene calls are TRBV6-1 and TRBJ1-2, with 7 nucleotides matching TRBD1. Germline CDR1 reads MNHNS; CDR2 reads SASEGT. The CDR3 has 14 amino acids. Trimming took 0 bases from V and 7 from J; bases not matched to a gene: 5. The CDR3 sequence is CASSEAARGSGYTF. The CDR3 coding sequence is TGTGCCAGCAGTGAAGCAGCCAGGGGGTCTGGCTACACCTTC.

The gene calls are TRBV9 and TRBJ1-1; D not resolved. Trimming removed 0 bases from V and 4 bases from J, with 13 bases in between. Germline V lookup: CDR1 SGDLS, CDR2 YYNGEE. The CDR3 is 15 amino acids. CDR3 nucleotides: TGTGCCAGCAGCGTAGTTATGGAGATGAGCACTGAAGCTTTCTTT. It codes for CASSVVMEMSTEAFF.

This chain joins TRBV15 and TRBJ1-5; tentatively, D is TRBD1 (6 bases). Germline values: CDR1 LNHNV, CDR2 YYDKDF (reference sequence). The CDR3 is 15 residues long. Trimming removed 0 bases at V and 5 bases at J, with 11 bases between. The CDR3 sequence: CATSRDRKGDQPQHF. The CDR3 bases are TGTGCCACCAGCAGAGATCGGAAGGGGGATCAGCCCCAGCATTTT.

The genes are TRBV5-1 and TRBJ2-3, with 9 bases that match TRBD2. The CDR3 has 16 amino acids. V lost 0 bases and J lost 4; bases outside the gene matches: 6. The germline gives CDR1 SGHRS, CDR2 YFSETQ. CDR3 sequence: CASSLAGRGGPDTQYF. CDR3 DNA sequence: TGCGCCAGCAGCTTGGCCGGGCGGGGGGGGCCAGATACGCAGTATTTT.

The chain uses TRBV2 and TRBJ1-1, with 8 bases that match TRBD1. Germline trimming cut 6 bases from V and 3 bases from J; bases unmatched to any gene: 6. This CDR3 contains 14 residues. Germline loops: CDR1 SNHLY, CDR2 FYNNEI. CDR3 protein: CASSADRADTEAFF. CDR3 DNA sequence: TGTGCCAGCAGCGCGGACAGGGCGGACACTGAAGCTTTCTTT.

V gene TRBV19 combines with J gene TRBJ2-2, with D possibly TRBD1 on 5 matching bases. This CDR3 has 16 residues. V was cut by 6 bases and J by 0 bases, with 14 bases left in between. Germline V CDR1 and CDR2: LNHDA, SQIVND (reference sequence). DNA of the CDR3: TGTGCCAGTAGCCTCTCGGACACCTCGAACACCGGGGAGCTGTTTTTT. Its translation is CASSLSDTSNTGELFF. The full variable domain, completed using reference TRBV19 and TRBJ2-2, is DGGITQSPKYLFRKEGQNVTLSCEQNLNHDAMYWYRQDPGQGLRLIYYSQIVNDFQKGDIAEGYSVSREKKESFPLTVTSAQKNPTAFYLCASSLSDTSNTGELFFGEGSRLTVL.

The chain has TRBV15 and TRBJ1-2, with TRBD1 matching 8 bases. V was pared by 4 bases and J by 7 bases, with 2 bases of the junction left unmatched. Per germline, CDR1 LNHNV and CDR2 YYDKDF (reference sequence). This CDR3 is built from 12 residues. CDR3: CATSTDRAGYTF. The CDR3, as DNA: TGTGCCACCAGCACGGACAGGGCTGGCTACACCTTC. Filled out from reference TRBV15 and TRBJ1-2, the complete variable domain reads DAMVIQNPRYQVTQFGKPVTLSCSQTLNHNVMYWYQQKSSQAPKLLFHYYDKDFNNEADTPDNFQSRRPNTSFCFLDIRSPGLGDTAMYLCATSTDRAGYTFGSGTRLTVV.

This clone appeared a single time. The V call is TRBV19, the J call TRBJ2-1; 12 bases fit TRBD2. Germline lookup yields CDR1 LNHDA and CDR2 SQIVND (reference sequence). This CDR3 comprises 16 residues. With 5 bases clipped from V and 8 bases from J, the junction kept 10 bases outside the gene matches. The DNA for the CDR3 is TGTGCCAGTAGTTCCCCACTAGCGGGGGGACTGGATGAGCAGTTCTTC. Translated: CASSSPLAGGLDEQFF.

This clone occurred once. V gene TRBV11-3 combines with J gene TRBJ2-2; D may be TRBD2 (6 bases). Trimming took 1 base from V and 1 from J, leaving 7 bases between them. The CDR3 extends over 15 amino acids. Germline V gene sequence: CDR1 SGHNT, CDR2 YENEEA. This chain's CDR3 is CASSLGRGNTGELFF. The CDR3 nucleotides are TGTGCCAGCAGCTTAGGGCGGGGGAACACCGGGGAGCTGTTTTTT.

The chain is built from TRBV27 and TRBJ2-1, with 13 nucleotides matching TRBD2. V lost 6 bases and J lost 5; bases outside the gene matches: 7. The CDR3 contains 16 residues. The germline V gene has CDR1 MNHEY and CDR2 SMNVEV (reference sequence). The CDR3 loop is CASRTSGGHWDNEQFF. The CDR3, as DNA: TGTGCCAGCAGGACTAGCGGGGGGCATTGGGACAATGAGCAGTTCTTC.

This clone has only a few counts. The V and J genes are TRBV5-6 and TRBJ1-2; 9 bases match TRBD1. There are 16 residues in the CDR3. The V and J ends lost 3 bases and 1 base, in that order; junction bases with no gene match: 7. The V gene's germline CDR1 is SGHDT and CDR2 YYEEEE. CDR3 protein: CASSWEGQGNNYGYTF. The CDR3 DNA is TGTGCCAGCAGCTGGGAAGGACAGGGGAATAACTATGGCTACACCTTC.

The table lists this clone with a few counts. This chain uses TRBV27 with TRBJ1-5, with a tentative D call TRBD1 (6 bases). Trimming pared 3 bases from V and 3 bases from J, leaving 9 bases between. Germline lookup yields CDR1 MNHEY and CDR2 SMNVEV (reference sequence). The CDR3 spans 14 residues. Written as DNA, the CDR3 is TGTGCCAGCAGTTTTGCAGGGGACAATCAGCCCCAGCATTTT. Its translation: CASSFAGDNQPQHF.

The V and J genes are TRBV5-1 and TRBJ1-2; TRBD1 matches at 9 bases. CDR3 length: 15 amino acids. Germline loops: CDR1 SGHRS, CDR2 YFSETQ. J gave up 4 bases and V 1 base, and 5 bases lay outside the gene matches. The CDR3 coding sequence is TGCGCCAGCAGCTTGCCAGGACAGGGGCTCTATGGCTACACCTTC. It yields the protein CASSLPGQGLYGYTF.

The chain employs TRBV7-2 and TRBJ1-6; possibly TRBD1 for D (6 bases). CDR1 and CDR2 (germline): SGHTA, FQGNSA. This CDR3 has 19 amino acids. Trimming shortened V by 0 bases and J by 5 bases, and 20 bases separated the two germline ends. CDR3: CASSLAGHAFSRNNSPLHF. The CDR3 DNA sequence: TGTGCCAGCAGCTTAGCGGGACACGCATTCTCGAGGAATAATTCACCCCTCCACTTT. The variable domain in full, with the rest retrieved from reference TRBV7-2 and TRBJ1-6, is GAGVSQSPSNKVTEKGKDVELRCDPISGHTALYWYRQSLGQGLEFLIYFQGNSAPDKSGLPSDRFSAERTGGSVSTLTIQRTQQEDSAVYLCASSLAGHAFSRNNSPLHFGNGTRLTVT.